This is a list of T cell receptor beta chains from one sample in a study of T cell responses to AZD1222 COVID-19 vaccine. TCRdb's copy holds only in-frame clones and misses some; the assay was immunoSEQ multiplex PCR. The sample comprises some 150,000 clones, 92% of which are singletons, and around 3.5% rests with the top ten. The sample in question was peripheral blood, obtained 28 days after the second AZD1222 dose. The receptors originated from an adult who received the AZD1222 COVID-19 vaccine. The CDR3 runs from the conserved cysteine through the conserved F or W.

>14|TRBJ1-2|TRBV7-2
CASSPRIGNYGYTF
>11|TRBJ1-2|TRBV12-3/TRBV12-4
CASSTGQSYTF
>15|TRBJ1-2|TRBV6-5
CASSYGTDSGYGYTF
>15|TRBJ1-2|TRBV6-5
CASSYSPGSGYGYTF
>14|TRBJ1-4|TRBV2
CASKPETTNEKLFF
>15|TRBJ2-3|TRBV9
CASSASGRGADTQYF
>14|TRBJ1-2|TRBV28
CASSVGGDNYGYTF
>14|TRBJ2-7|TRBV27
CASSLSGRAYEQYF
>11|TRBJ2-2|TRBV2
CASRWTGELFF
>15|TRBJ2-3|TRBV7-2
CASSFHVRSTDTQYF